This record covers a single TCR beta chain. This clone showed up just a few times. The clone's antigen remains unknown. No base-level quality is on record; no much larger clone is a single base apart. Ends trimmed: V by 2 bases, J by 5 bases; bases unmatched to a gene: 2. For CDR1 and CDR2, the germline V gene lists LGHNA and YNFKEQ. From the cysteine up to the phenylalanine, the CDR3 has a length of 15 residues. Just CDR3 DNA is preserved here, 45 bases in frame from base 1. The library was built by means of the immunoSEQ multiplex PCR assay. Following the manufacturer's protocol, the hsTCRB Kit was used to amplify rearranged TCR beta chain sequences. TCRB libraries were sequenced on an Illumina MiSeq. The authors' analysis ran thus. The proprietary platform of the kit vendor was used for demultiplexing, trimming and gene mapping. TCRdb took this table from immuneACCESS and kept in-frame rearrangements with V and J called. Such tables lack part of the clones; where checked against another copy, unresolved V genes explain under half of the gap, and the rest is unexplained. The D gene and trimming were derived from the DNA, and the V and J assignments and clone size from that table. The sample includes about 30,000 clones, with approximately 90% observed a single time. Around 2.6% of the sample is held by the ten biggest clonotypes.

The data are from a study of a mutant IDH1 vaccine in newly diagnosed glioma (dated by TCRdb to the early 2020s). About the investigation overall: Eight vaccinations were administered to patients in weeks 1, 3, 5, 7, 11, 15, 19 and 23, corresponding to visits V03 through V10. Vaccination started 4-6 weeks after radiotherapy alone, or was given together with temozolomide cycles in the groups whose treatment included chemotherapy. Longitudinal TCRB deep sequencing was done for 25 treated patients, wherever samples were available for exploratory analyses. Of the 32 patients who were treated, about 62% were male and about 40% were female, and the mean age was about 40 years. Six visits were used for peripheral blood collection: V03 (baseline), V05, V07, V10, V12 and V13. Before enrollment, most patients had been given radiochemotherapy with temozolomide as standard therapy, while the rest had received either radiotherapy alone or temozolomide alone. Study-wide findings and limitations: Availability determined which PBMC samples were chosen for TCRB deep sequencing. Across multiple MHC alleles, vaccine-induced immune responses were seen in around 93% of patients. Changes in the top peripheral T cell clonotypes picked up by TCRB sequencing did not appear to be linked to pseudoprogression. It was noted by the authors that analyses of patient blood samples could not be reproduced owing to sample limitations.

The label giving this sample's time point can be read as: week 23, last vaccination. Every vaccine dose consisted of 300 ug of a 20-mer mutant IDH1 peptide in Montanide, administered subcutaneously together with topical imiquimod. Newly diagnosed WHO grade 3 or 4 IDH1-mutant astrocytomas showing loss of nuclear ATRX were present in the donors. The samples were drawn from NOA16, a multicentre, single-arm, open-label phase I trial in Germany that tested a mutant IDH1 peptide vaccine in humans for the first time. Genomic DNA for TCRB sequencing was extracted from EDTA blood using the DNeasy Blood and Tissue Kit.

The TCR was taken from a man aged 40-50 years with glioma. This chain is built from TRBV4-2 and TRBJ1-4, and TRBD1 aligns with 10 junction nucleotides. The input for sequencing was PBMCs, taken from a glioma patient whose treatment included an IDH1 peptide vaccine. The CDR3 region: CASSQLDRGNEKLFF. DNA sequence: TGTGCCAGCAGCCAACTGGACAGGGGGAATGAAAAACTGTTTTTT.